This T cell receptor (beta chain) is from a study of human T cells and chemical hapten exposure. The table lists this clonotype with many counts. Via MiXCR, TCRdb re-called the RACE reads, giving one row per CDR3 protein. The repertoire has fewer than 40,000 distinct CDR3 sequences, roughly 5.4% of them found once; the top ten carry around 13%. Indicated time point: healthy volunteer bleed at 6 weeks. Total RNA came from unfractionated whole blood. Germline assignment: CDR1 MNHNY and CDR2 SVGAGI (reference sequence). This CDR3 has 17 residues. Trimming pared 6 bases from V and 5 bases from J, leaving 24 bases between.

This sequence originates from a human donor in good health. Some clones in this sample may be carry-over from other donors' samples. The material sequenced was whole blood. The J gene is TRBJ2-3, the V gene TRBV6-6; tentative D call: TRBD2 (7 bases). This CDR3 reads CASSPTGGRGLVDTQYF. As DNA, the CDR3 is TGTGCCAGCAGCCCGACGGGGGGCAGGGGATTAGTAGATACGCAGTATTTT.